This record covers a single T cell receptor (beta chain). Its antigen is currently unknown. The data are from a study of cytomegalovirus exposure and HLA in healthy donors. Study-wide results and caveats: According to an earlier analysis, most TCR beta V segments yielded productive rearrangements about 90% or about 30% of the time.

From germline, CDR1 is PRHDT and CDR2 FYEKMQ (reference sequence). This CDR3 spans 15 amino acids. The V and J ends lost 5 bases and 7 bases respectively, with 18 bases between them. PCR was performed using 60 Vbeta and 13 Jbeta primers. Using immunoSEQ multiplex PCR, the repertoire was profiled, and TCRdb retains in-frame clones only, with some absent. The sample totals about 200,000 clones. The source material was PBMCs. The sequence was obtained from a girl aged 2-9 years in good health and CMV-seropositive. The chain has TRBV13 and TRBJ2-4, with D tentatively TRBD2 (6 bases). The CDR3 region has the DNA TGTGCCAGCAGCCCCCCCGGGGCGGGGAGGAACATTCAGTACTTC. Translated, it gives CASSPPGAGRNIQYF.